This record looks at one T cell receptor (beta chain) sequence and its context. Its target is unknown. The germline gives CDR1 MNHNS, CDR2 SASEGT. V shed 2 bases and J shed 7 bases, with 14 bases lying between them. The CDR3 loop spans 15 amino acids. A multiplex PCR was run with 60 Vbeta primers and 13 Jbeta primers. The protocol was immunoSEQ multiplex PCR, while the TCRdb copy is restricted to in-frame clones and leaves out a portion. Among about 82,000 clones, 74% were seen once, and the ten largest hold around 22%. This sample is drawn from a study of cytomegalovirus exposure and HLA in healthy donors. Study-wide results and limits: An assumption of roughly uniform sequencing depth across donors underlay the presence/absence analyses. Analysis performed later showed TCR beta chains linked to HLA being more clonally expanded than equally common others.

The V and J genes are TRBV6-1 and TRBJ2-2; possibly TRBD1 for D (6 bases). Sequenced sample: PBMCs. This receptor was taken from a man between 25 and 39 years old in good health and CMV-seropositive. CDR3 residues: CASSEPAGDGGELFF. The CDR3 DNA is TGTGCCAGCAGTGAACCCGCAGGGGACGGCGGGGAGCTGTTTTTT.